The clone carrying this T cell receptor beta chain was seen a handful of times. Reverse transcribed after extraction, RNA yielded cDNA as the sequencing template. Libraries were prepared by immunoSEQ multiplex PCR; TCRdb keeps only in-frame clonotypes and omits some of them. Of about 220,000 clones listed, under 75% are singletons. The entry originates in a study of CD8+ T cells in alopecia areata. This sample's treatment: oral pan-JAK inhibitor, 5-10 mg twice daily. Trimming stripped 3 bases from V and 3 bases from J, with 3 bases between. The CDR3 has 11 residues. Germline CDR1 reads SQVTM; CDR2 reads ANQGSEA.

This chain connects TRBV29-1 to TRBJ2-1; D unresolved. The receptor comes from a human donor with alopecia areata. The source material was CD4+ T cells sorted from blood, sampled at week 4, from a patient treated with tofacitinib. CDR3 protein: CSVDNYNEQFF. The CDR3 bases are TGCAGCGTTGATAACTACAATGAGCAGTTCTTC.